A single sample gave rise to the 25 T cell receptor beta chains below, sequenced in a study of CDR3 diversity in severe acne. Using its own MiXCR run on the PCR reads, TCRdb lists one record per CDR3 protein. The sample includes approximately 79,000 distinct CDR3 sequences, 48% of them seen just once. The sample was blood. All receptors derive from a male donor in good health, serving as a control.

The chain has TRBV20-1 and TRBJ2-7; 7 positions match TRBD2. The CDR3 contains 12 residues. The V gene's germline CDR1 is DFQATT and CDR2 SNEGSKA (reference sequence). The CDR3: CVVGTTLYEQYF. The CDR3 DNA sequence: TGCGTAGTCGGGACTACCCTCTACGAGCAGTACTTC.

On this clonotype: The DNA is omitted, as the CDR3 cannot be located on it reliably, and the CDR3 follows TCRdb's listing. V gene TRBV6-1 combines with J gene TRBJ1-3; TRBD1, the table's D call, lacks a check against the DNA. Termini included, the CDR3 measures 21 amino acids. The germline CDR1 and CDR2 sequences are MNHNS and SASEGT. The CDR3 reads CASSGQGASDEQYFGPGTIYF.

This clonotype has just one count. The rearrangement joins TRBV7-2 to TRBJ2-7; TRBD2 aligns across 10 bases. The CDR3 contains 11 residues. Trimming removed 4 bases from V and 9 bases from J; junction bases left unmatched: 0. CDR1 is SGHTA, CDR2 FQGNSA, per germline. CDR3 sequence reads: CASSWTSGQYF. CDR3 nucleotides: TGTGCCAGCAGCTGGACTAGCGGGCAGTACTTC.

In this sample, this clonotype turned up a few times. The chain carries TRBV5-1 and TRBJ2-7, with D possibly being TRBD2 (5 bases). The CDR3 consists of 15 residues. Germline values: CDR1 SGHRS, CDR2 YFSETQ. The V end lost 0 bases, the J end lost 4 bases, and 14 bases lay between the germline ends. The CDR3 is CASSLGPAAEYEQYF. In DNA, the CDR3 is TGCGCCAGCAGCTTGGGTCCAGCGGCGGAATACGAGCAGTACTTC. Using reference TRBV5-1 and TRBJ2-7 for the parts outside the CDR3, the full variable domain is KAGVTQTPRYLIKTRGQQVTLSCSPISGHRSVSWYQQTPGQGLQFLFEYFSETQRNKGNFPGRFSGRQFSNSRSEMNVSTLELGDSALYLCASSLGPAAEYEQYFGPGTRLTVT.

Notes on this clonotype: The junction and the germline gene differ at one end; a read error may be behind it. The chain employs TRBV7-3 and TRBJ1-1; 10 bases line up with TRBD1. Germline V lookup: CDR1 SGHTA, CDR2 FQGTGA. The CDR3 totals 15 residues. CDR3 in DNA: TGTGCCAGCAGCTTAATGGGACAGGGGAACACTAAAGCTTTCTTT. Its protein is CASSLMGQGNTKAFF.

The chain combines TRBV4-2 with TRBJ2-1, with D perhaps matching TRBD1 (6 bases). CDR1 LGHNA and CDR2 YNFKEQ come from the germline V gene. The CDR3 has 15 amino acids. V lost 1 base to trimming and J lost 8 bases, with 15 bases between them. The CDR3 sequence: CASSQVRTASYEQFF. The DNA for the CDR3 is TGTGCCAGCAGCCAAGTACGGACAGCATCCTATGAGCAGTTCTTC.

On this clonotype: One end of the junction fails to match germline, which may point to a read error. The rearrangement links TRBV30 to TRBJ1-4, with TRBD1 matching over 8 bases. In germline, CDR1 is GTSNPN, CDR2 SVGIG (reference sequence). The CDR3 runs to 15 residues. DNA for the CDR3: TGTGCCTGGGGTCACCGGGCAGGGGGCAATGAAGAACTGTTTTTT. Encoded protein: CAWGHRAGGNEELFF.

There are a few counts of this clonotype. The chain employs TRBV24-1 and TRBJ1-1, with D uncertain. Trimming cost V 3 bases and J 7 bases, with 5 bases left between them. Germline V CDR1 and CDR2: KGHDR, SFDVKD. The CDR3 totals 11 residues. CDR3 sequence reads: CATSDGREAFF. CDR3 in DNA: TGTGCCACCAGTGATGGGCGTGAAGCTTTCTTT.

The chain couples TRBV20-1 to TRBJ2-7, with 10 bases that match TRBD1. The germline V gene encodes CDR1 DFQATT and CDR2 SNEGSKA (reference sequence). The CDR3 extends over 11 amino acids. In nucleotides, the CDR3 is TGCAGAGGGACAGGGGCCCACGAGCAGTACTTC. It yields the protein CRGTGAHEQYF.

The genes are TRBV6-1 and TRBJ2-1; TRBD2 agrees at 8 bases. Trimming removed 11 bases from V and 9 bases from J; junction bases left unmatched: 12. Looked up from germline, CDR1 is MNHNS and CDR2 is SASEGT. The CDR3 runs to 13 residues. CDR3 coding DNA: TGTGCCTACGGGGGGGGGGGGCCGGGTGAGCAGTTCTTC. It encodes CAYGGGGPGEQFF.

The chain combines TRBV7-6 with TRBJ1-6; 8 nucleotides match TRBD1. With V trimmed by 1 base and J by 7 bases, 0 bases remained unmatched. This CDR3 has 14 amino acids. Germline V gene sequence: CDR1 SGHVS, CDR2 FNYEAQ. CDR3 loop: CASSLGTGNSPLHF. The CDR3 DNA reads TGTGCCAGCAGCTTAGGGACAGGGAATTCACCCCTCCACTTT.

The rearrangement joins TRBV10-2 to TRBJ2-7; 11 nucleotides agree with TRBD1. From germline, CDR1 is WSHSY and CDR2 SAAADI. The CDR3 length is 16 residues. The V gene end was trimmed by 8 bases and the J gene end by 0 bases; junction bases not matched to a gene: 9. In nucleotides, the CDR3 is TGCGCCAGCGCACCATCCGGGACAGGGGGCTCCTACGAGCAGTACTTC. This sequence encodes CASAPSGTGGSYEQYF.

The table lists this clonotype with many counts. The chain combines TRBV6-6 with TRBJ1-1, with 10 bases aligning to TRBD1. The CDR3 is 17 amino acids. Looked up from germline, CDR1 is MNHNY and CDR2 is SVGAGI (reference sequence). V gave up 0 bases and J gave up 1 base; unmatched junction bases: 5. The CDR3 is CASSYSTGGSWNTEAFF. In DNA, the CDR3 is TGTGCCAGCAGTTACTCGACAGGGGGCTCTTGGAACACTGAAGCTTTCTTT.

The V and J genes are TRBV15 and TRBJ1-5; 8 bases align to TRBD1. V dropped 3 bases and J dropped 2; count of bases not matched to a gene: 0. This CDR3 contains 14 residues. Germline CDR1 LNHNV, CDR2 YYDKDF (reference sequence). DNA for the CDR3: TGTGCCACCAGCAGGGGACAGGGCAATCAGCCCCAGCATTTT. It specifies CATSRGQGNQPQHF. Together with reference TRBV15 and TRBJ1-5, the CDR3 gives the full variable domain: DAMVIQNPRYQVTQFGKPVTLSCSQTLNHNVMYWYQQKSSQAPKLLFHYYDKDFNNEADTPDNFQSRRPNTSFCFLDIRSPGLGDTAMYLCATSRGQGNQPQHFGDGTRLSIL.

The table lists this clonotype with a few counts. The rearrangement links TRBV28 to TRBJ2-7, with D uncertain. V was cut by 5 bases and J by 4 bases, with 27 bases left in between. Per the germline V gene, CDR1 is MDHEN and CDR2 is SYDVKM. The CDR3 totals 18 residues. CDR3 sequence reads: CASSEQIQPLTYGYEQYF. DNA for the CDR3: TGTGCCAGCAGTGAACAAATACAGCCCCTCACTTACGGATACGAGCAGTACTTC.

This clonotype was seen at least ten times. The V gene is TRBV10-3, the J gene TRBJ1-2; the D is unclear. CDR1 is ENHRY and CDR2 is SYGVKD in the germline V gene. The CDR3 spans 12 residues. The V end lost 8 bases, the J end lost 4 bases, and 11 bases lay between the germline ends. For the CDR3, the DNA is TGTGCCATCCGGTCTGAGGCCTATGGCTACACCTTC. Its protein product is CAIRSEAYGYTF.

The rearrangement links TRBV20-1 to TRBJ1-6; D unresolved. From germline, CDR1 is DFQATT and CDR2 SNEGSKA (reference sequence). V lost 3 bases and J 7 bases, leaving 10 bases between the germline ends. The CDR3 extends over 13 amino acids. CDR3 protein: CSARPDSNSPLHF. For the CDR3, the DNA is TGCAGTGCTAGGCCGGACTCCAATTCACCCCTCCACTTT.

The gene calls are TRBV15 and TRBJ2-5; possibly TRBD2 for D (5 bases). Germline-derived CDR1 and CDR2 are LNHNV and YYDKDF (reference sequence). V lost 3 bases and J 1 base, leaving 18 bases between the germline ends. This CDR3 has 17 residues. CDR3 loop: CATSREDLNSGQETQYF. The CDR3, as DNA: TGTGCCACCAGCAGGGAGGATCTAAACTCCGGCCAAGAGACCCAGTACTTC.

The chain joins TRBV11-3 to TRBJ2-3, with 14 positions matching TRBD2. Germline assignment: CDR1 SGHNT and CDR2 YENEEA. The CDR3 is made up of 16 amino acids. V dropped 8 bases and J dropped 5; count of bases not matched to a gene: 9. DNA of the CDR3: TGTGCCAGCTCAACGGGACTAGCGGGAGTTAGAGATACGCAGTATTTT. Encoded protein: CASSTGLAGVRDTQYF.

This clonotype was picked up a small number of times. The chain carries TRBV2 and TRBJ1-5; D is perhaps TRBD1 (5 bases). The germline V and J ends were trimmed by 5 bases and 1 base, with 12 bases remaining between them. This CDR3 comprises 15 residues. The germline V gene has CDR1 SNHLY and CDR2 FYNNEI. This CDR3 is CASSWGTQSNQPQHF. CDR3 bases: TGTGCCAGCAGTTGGGGGACGCAAAGCAATCAGCCCCAGCATTTT.

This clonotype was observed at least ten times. The CDR3 loop reads CAISDPDRGHEQYF. The DNA of the CDR3 is TGTGCCATCAGTGACCCTGACAGGGGGCACGAGCAGTACTTC. This sequence joins TRBV10-3 and TRBJ2-7; TRBD1 agrees at 10 bases. V lost 3 bases to trimming and J lost 5 bases; unmatched junction nucleotides: 4. The CDR3 spans 14 residues. Germline V CDR1 and CDR2: ENHRY, SYGVKD.

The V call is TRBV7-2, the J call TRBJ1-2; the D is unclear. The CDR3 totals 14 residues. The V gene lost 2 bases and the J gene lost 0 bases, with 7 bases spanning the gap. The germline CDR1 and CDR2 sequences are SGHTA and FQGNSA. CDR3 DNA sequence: TGTGCCAGCAGCTTAATGGCAACTAACTATGGCTACACCTTC. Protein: CASSLMATNYGYTF.

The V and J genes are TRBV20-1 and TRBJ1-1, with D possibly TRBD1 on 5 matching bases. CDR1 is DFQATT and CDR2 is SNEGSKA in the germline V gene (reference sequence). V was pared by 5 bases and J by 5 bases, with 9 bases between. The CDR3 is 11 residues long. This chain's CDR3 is CSALRVTEAFF. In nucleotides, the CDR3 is TGCAGTGCTCTCAGGGTTACTGAAGCTTTCTTT.

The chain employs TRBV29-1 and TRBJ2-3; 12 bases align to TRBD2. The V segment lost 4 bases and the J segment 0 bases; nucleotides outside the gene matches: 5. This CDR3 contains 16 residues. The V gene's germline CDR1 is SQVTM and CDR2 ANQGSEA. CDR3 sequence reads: CSVGTSGTHSTDTQYF. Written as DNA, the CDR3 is TGCAGCGTTGGGACTAGCGGGACCCATAGCACAGATACGCAGTATTTT.

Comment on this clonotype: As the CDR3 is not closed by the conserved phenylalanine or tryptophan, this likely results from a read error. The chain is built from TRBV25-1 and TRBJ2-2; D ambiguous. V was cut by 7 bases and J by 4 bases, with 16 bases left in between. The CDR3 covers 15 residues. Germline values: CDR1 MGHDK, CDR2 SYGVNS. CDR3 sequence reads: CASTDLDGSTGELFS. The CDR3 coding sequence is TGTGCCAGCACCGATCTCGACGGCTCCACCGGGGAGCTGTTTTCT.